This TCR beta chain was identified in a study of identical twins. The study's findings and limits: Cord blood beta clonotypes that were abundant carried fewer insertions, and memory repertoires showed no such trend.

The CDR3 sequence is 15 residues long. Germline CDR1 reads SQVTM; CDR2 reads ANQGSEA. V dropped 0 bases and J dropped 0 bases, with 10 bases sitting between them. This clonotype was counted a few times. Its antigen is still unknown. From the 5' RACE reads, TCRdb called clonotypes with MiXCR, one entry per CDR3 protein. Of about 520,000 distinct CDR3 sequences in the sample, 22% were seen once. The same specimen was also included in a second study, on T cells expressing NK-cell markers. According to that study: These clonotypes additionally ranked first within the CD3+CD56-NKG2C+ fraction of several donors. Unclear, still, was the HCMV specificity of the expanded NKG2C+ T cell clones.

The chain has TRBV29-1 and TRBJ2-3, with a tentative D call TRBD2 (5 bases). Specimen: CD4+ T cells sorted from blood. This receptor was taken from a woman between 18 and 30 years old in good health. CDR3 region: CSVEDRRGSTDTQYF. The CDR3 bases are TGCAGCGTTGAAGATCGTCGGGGTAGCACAGATACGCAGTATTTT.